The rows below give T cell receptor beta chains drawn from one sample of a study of Ad26.COV2.S vaccination and SARS-CoV-2 variants. Sequencing was performed with immunoSEQ multiplex PCR; in TCRdb, only in-frame clones are kept and a portion is missing. The repertoire consists of hundreds of thousands of clones, with 80% to 95% occurring once and the leading ten covering over 9%. Sequenced material: peripheral blood, taken in a trial of Ad26.COV2.S vaccine versus placebo. All receptors derive from a person aged 18 to 59 who received the Ad26.COV2.S COVID-19 vaccine or a placebo. Both conserved end residues are part of each CDR3. The D gene is left open where the match is weak. Clone size is not always given. Where it is, it says once, few, many or a class for expanded clones.

size	J	D	V	DNA	CDR3
-	TRBJ2-5	-	TRBV6-5	TGTGCCAGCAGTTTTGACCAAACTCAGACCCAGTACTTC	CASSFDQTQTQYF
once	TRBJ2-7	-	TRBV7-9	TGTGCCAGCAGCTTAGCGGCACAGCTCTACGAGCAGTACTTC	CASSLAAQLYEQYF
-	TRBJ1-1	-	TRBV4-1	TGCGCCAGCAGCCAATCAGGACAGCGGGAAGCTTTCTTT	CASSQSGQREAFF
-	TRBJ1-5	-	TRBV19	TGTGCCAGTAGACTATTGGGCGATCAGCCCCAGCATTTT	CASRLLGDQPQHF
-	TRBJ2-7	-	TRBV7-8	TGTGCCAGCAGCTTGAGAGTCGCCTACGAGCAGTACTTC	CASSLRVAYEQYF
-	TRBJ1-5	-	TRBV10-3	TGTGCCATCAGTGACGATGGGGTTAGCAATCAGCCCCAGCATTTT	CAISDDGVSNQPQHF
-	TRBJ2-7	TRBD2	TRBV6-1	TGTGCCAGCAGTGGGACTAGCGGGAGCATCACCTACGAGCAGTACTTC	CASSGTSGSITYEQYF
-	TRBJ2-7	TRBD2	TRBV18	TGTGCCAGCTCACCCAGGACTAGCGACTACGAGCAGTACTTC	CASSPRTSDYEQYF
-	TRBJ2-5	TRBD1	TRBV10-3	TGTGCCATCAGGGGACAGGGAGGGAAAGAGACCCAGTACTTC	CAIRGQGGKETQYF
-	TRBJ2-5	TRBD1	TRBV6-5	TGTGCCAGCAACTATCGGACAGGGTGGGAGACCCAGTACTTC	CASNYRTGWETQYF
-	TRBJ2-7	-	TRBV5-1	TGCGCCAGCAGCCCGCAAGGGTTGTACGAGCAGTACTTC	CASSPQGLYEQYF
-	TRBJ2-7	TRBD1	TRBV7-9	TGTGCCAGCAGCGTGCGGACAGGTAACCTCTACGAGCAGTACTTC	CASSVRTGNLYEQYF
-	TRBJ2-7	-	TRBV19	TGTGCCAGTAGCCTTAGCGGCACCTACGAGCAGTACTTC	CASSLSGTYEQYF
-	TRBJ2-1	TRBD2	TRBV10-1	TGCGCCAGCAGTGAACCCTTCGGCGGGAGGAAGGGTGAGCAGTTCTTC	CASSEPFGGRKGEQFF
-	TRBJ2-1	TRBD2	TRBV25-1	TGTGCCAGCAGTGCGACTAGCGGGAGGGCAAATGAGCAGTTCTTC	CASSATSGRANEQFF
-	TRBJ1-6	TRBD1	TRBV2	TGTGCCACTAGAGGGGCAGGGGGCGAAGGACGGAATTCACCCCTCCACTTT	CATRGAGGEGRNSPLHF
-	TRBJ1-2	TRBD1	TRBV7-2	TGTGCCAGCAGCCCCTTCCAAACTGGGACAGGCAAGAACTATGGCTACACCTTC	CASSPFQTGTGKNYGYTF
-	TRBJ2-1	TRBD2	TRBV18	TGTGCCAGCTCACCACCTTGGGGACTAGCGGGAGAAAGCTCCTACAATGAGCAGTTCTTC	CASSPPWGLAGESSYNEQFF
few	TRBJ1-2	TRBD1	TRBV3-1/TRBV3-2	TGTGCCAGCAGCCAAGTTATAGGACAGGAGGCGGAAAATGGCTACACCTTC	CASSQVIGQEAENGYTF
-	TRBJ1-1	TRBD1	TRBV18	TGTGCCAGCTCACCCCAGGGACAGATGAACACTGAAGCTTTCTTT	CASSPQGQMNTEAFF
once	TRBJ1-1	TRBD1	TRBV28	TGTGCCAGCAGTTTGCCATGGACAGGGGGCGATATACCTAGGCCTTTCTTT	CASSLPWTGGDIPRPFF
-	TRBJ2-3	-	TRBV15	TGTGCCACCAGCAGAACTGACAGGACTAGCACAGATACGCAGTATTTT	CATSRTDRTSTDTQYF
-	TRBJ2-1	-	TRBV14	TGTGCCAGCAGCCAAGTGGGTACCTTGGGGAATGAGCAGTTCTTC	CASSQVGTLGNEQFF
-	TRBJ1-5	-	TRBV28	TGTGCCAGCAGTGGAACAGGGATTGTACAGCATTTT	CASSGTGIVQHF
-	TRBJ1-5	-	TRBV6-1	TGTGCCAGCAGTGACCTAGGCTATAGCAATCAGCCCCAGCATTTT	CASSDLGYSNQPQHF
-	TRBJ2-3	TRBD2	TRBV7-2	TGTGCCAGCAGCTTAGTATCGGGGAGGGGCACAGATACGCAGTATTTT	CASSLVSGRGTDTQYF